Listed below are T cell receptor beta chains from one sample, sequenced in a study of identical twins. MiXCR was run by TCRdb on the 5' RACE reads, yielding one entry per CDR3 protein. The data hold under 800,000 distinct CDR3 sequences, with 21% observed a single time. These same records also appear under a second study, on T cells expressing NK-cell markers.

Input material: PBMCs. These receptors originate from a woman between 18 and 30 years old in good health. Each CDR3 is given with its conserved first and last residue. D genes are given only for firm matches. Clone size is shown for a subset of rows, as once, few, many or a class of expanded clone.

d_gene: TRBD1; j_gene: TRBJ2-3; v_gene: TRBV4-2; abundance: few; CDR3aa: CASSLLPETGAGDTQYF; CDR3nt: TGTGCCAGCAGCCTTTTGCCCGAGACAGGGGCCGGAGATACGCAGTATTTT
d_gene: .; j_gene: TRBJ2-5; v_gene: TRBV5-1; abundance: .; CDR3aa: CASSLAGTRQETQYF; CDR3nt: TGCGCCAGCAGCTTGGCCGGGACCCGCCAAGAGACCCAGTACTTC
d_gene: .; j_gene: TRBJ1-1; v_gene: TRBV27; abundance: .; CDR3aa: CASSLTLMNTEAFF; CDR3nt: TGTGCCAGCAGTTTAACGCTCATGAACACTGAAGCTTTCTTT
d_gene: .; j_gene: TRBJ2-6; v_gene: TRBV15; abundance: .; CDR3aa: CATSRELEANVLTF; CDR3nt: TGTGCCACCAGCAGAGAACTCGAGGCCAACGTCCTGACTTTC
d_gene: .; j_gene: TRBJ2-1; v_gene: TRBV5-5; abundance: few; CDR3aa: CASSEDIRGEQFF; CDR3nt: TGTGCCAGCAGCGAGGACATCCGGGGTGAGCAGTTCTTC
d_gene: .; j_gene: TRBJ2-3; v_gene: TRBV7-2; abundance: .; CDR3aa: CASSFLGNLISTDTQYF; CDR3nt: TGTGCCAGCAGCTTCCTGGGGAATTTGATTAGCACAGATACGCAGTATTTT
d_gene: TRBD2; j_gene: TRBJ2-1; v_gene: TRBV6-1; abundance: .; CDR3aa: CASSGLAGDSSYNEQFF; CDR3nt: TGTGCCAGCAGCGGACTAGCGGGGGATAGCTCCTACAATGAGCAGTTCTTC
d_gene: .; j_gene: TRBJ2-3; v_gene: TRBV5-6; abundance: .; CDR3aa: CASGPARWRTDTQYF; CDR3nt: TGTGCCAGCGGCCCCGCGCGGTGGCGCACAGATACGCAGTATTTT
d_gene: .; j_gene: TRBJ2-1; v_gene: TRBV5-1; abundance: few; CDR3aa: CASSSPASRSEQFF; CDR3nt: TGCGCCAGCAGCTCCCCCGCTAGCAGGAGTGAGCAGTTCTTC
d_gene: .; j_gene: TRBJ1-1; v_gene: TRBV10-1; abundance: many; CDR3aa: CASSERVNTEAFF; CDR3nt: TGCGCCAGCAGTGAACGAGTGAACACTGAAGCTTTCTTT
d_gene: .; j_gene: TRBJ2-1; v_gene: TRBV11-2; abundance: .; CDR3aa: CASSFFTGSSYNEQFF; CDR3nt: TGTGCCAGCAGCTTTTTCACAGGAAGCTCCTACAATGAGCAGTTCTTC
d_gene: .; j_gene: TRBJ1-2; v_gene: TRBV12-3/TRBV12-4; abundance: few; CDR3aa: CASSFGGSGYTF; CDR3nt: TGTGCCAGCAGTTTCGGAGGGAGTGGCTACACCTTC
d_gene: .; j_gene: TRBJ1-4; v_gene: TRBV6-2/TRBV6-3; abundance: many; CDR3aa: CASSYGIEKLFF; CDR3nt: TGTGCCAGCAGTTACGGGATAGAAAAACTGTTTTTT
d_gene: .; j_gene: TRBJ2-7; v_gene: TRBV20-1; abundance: few; CDR3aa: CSADGAGDAYEQYF; CDR3nt: TGCAGTGCTGACGGTGCCGGGGACGCCTACGAGCAGTACTTC